In this sample, the clone carrying this T cell receptor beta chain is medium-sized. Data came from immunoSEQ multiplex PCR; TCRdb stores just in-frame clones and leaves some out. The sample contains 2,000 to 2,500 clones, none of them singletons. This sample was included in a study of T cells after posttransplantation cyclophosphamide. V lost 3 bases and J 1 base, leaving 6 bases between the germline ends. Germline values: CDR1 SGHAT, CDR2 FQDESV (reference sequence). The CDR3 sequence is 13 residues long. Treatment was busulfan-fludarabine conditioning, a marrow graft, and cyclophosphamide on days +3 and +4.

The V call is TRBV11-1, the J call TRBJ1-1; D unresolved. This specimen consisted of PBMCs, obtained 86 days after allogeneic stem cell transplant with posttransplant cyclophosphamide. The TCR sequence derives from a female patient between 55 and 75 years old who received an allogeneic stem cell transplant from a related donor and was CMV-positive. The graft donor may account for some of the T cells. CDR3 protein: CASSFHRNTEAFF. The CDR3 DNA is TGTGCCAGCAGCTTCCACAGGAACACTGAAGCTTTCTTT.